A single TCR beta chain is shown here with its context. The antigen it recognizes is unknown. The record has no base qualities; no much larger clone is one base away. The immunoSEQ Assay, a bias-controlled multiplex PCR, was used to amplify TCRbeta CDR3 regions from genomic DNA. Regarding the original processing steps: The number of nucleated cells in each sample was estimated from the amplification of reference gene primers within the assay. Sequence reads were collapsed and filtered to measure the absolute abundance of every unique TCRbeta CDR3 rearrangement. Productive Simpson clonality was computed per sample as the square root of Simpson's diversity index over productive rearrangements. TCRdb stores this immuneACCESS table with in-frame sequences only. Part of the clones is absent; in the studies checked, under half of the shortfall reflects unresolved V genes, and no reason is known for the rest. Clone size and the V and J calls come from that table; the DNA yielded D and trimming. The sample yields fewer than 250,000 clones; nearly 90% were counted once. The ten largest clones capture roughly 15% of the sample.

Participants in the prospective study were enrolled through a virtual design, were aged roughly 18 to 95 years, and lived in under 25 United States geographic areas. Cohort assignment in the prospective study relied on participant-reported clinical history from a screening survey and a study questionnaire. A participant counted as exposed if, within 2 weeks of entering the study, that participant had been in contact with someone who had a PCR-confirmed or clinician-diagnosed COVID-19 case. Each participant in the prospective study had whole blood, serum and a nasopharyngeal or oropharyngeal swab collected by mobile phlebotomists. Participants in the prospective study had the option to provide additional blood draws and questionnaires over a roughly 2-month period. Blood samples from the prospective study were shipped frozen or at room temperature prior to DNA extraction. This sample was taken from a study of blood T cell repertoires in COVID-19 (dated by TCRdb to about 2020). For context, the study as a whole: The collaborator samples originated in the United States, Italy and Spain and spanned the acute and convalescent phases of COVID-19. The prospective study material was composed of cDNA or gDNA derived from T cells, B-cell-depleted T cells, or PBMCs. Subjects who had been exposed to COVID-19, were actively infected with it, or had recovered from it provided the deeply sampled blood TCRbeta repertoires that made up the dataset. The repertoires were made available in a free public database intended to serve as a resource for research on the immune response to SARS-CoV-2. Samples were obtained from the ongoing ImmuneRACE study (first 160 participants) and from 1,200 or so subjects provided by 6 global collaborators. A de-identified subject ID, COVID-19 status, age in years and sex were almost always included in the sample metadata. Where HLA class I and class II types were available, the types were taken from metadata supplied by the sample provider, not from assay-based typing.

Overall study results and their limits: Clinical and demographic metadata were provided uncurated, with the amount varying by source and participant.

Taken from the germline V gene, the CDR1 and CDR2 loops are SGHTA and FQGNSA. The CDR3 has 15 amino acids, counting the end cysteine and phenylalanine. The only DNA kept is the CDR3, 45 bases in frame from the first base. Relative to germline, V is 4 bases shorter and J is 6 bases shorter, with 18 bases between their ends. The sequence was collected from a man between 25 and 39 years old who had been exposed to COVID-19. The sequenced sample was PBMCs or T cells enriched from blood (not recorded which). The rearrangement joined TRBV7-2 to TRBJ1-1; the D gene is unclear. The CDR3 reads as follows: CASSSRGLIGSEAFF. The bases read TGTGCCAGCAGCTCCCGAGGGCTCATAGGCTCTGAAGCTTTCTTT.